Presented here are 13 T cell receptor beta chains from one specimen sequenced in a study of T cell changes during pregnancy in multiple sclerosis. The repertoire was sequenced with immunoSEQ multiplex PCR; TCRdb's copy has only in-frame clones and lacks some. This table has 30,000 or so clones, around nine tenths appearing once. This sample comprised CD8+ T cells from peripheral blood mononuclear cells, obtained before pregnancy. These receptors came from a female donor with multiple sclerosis, enrolled in a pregnancy study.

The chain employs TRBV27 and TRBJ1-5; possible D gene TRBD1, 6 bases. There are 14 residues in the CDR3. In germline, CDR1 is MNHEY, CDR2 SMNVEV (reference sequence). Trimming took 5 bases from V and 1 from J, leaving 9 bases between them. In DNA form, the CDR3 reads TGTGCCAGCAGTGTAACAGGGAGCAATCAGCCCCAGCATTTT. Protein: CASSVTGSNQPQHF.

The chain employs TRBV29-1 and TRBJ1-3; D uncertain. V was pared by 6 bases and J by 0 bases, with 6 bases between. Germline values: CDR1 SQVTM, CDR2 ANQGSEA. The CDR3 covers 12 residues. The CDR3 sequence is CSVRASGNTIYF. CDR3 nucleotide sequence: TGCAGCGTGAGGGCCTCTGGAAACACCATATATTTT.

This clone was picked up one time. The chain employs TRBV4-2 and TRBJ2-7, with a weak D call TRBD2 (7 bases). The germline gives CDR1 LGHNA, CDR2 YNFKEQ. The CDR3 loop spans 16 amino acids. V was trimmed by 0 bases and J by 2 bases, leaving 14 bases between them. This CDR3 is CASSQDNRGATYEQYF. CDR3 bases: TGTGCCAGCAGCCAAGATAATCGGGGGGCAACCTACGAGCAGTACTTC.

The V call is TRBV7-2, the J call TRBJ1-2; D unclear. The V end lost 5 bases, the J end lost 3 bases, and 16 bases lay between the germline ends. The germline gives CDR1 SGHTA, CDR2 FQGNSA. The CDR3 sequence is 15 residues long. CDR3 sequence: CASSATSGVDYGYTF. The CDR3 DNA reads as TGTGCCAGCAGCGCCACGTCGGGTGTGGACTATGGCTACACCTTC.

CDR3 region: CAWSVLAGARDTQYF. CDR3 DNA: TGTGCCTGGAGTGTCCTAGCGGGAGCCCGAGATACGCAGTATTTT. This sequence joins TRBV30 and TRBJ2-3; 10 bases line up with TRBD2. The CDR3 length is 15 residues. Germline CDR1 and CDR2: GTSNPN and SVGIG (reference sequence). The ends lost 0 bases at V and 5 bases at J; junction bases unmatched: 5.

The chain carries TRBV5-8 and TRBJ1-5; unclear D gene. This CDR3 has 13 residues. Trimming took off 0 bases at V and 4 bases at J, with 5 bases between the two ends. In germline, CDR1 is SGHTS, CDR2 YDEGEE. The CDR3 nucleotides are TGTGCCAGCAGCTTGGTCGGGAATCAGCCCCAGCATTTT. This sequence encodes CASSLVGNQPQHF.

The chain has TRBV19 and TRBJ1-1; tentatively, D is TRBD1 (5 bases). Deletions cut 6 bases from V and 5 bases from J, with 13 bases between. CDR1 is LNHDA, CDR2 SQIVND, per germline (reference sequence). The CDR3 is made up of 13 amino acids. CDR3 sequence (DNA): TGTGCCAGTAGCACAGGAGGAGGGACTGAAGCTTTCTTT. This gives the protein CASSTGGGTEAFF.

This chain uses TRBV18 with TRBJ2-7; D may be TRBD1 (6 bases). Germline V gene data show CDR1 as KGHSH and CDR2 as LQKENI. The CDR3 runs 15 residues. Trimming removed 4 bases at V and 5 bases at J, with 18 bases between. The CDR3 protein is CASSLQGSRGHEQYF. CDR3 sequence (DNA): TGTGCCAGCTCACTCCAGGGGAGTAGAGGGCACGAGCAGTACTTC.

The gene calls are TRBV10-2 and TRBJ1-2, with TRBD1 matching over 8 bases. Germline lookup yields CDR1 WSHSY and CDR2 SAAADI. The CDR3 extends over 15 amino acids. Trimming at V came to 0 bases and at J to 2 bases, leaving 2 bases not matched to a gene. In nucleotides, the CDR3 is TGCGCCAGCAGTGAGTCCAGGACAGGGAACTATGGCTACACCTTC. Residues: CASSESRTGNYGYTF.

This chain links TRBV4-2 with TRBJ2-5; tentative D call: TRBD2 (6 bases). Deletions cut 2 bases from V and 2 bases from J, with 12 bases between. CDR3 length: 15 residues. Germline lookup yields CDR1 LGHNA and CDR2 YNFKEQ. The CDR3 reads CASSQPRDFQETQYF. The CDR3 DNA is TGTGCCAGCAGCCAACCCCGGGACTTTCAAGAGACCCAGTACTTC.

V is TRBV4-3 and J is TRBJ2-1; TRBD2 might be the D (5 bases). From germline, CDR1 is LGHNA and CDR2 YSLEER. The ends were cut back, 3 bases at V and 0 bases at J, with 9 bases in the middle. The CDR3 is made up of 15 amino acids. CDR3 residues: CASSQDLSSYNEQFF. DNA of the CDR3: TGCGCCAGCAGCCAGGACTTAAGCTCCTACAATGAGCAGTTCTTC.

The chain uses TRBV4-1 and TRBJ2-7; 7 bases are shared with TRBD1. Germline V gives CDR1 MGHRA, CDR2 YSYEKL. The ends lost 3 bases at V and 4 bases at J; junction bases unmatched: 9. The CDR3 loop spans 15 amino acids. CDR3 nucleotide sequence: TGCGCCAGCAGCCACGACCGGGACAGCCATTACGAGCAGTACTTC. Amino acid sequence: CASSHDRDSHYEQYF.

This sequence joins TRBV7-9 and TRBJ2-7; 8 nucleotides line up with TRBD2. Germline V gene lookup returns CDR1 SEHNR and CDR2 FQNEAQ (reference sequence). CDR3 size: 17 residues. The ends lost 1 base at V and 5 bases at J; junction bases unmatched: 13. The CDR3 is CASSLVNGGAKSNEQYF. DNA of the CDR3: TGTGCCAGCAGCTTAGTTAACGGGGGGGCGAAGTCCAACGAGCAGTACTTC.